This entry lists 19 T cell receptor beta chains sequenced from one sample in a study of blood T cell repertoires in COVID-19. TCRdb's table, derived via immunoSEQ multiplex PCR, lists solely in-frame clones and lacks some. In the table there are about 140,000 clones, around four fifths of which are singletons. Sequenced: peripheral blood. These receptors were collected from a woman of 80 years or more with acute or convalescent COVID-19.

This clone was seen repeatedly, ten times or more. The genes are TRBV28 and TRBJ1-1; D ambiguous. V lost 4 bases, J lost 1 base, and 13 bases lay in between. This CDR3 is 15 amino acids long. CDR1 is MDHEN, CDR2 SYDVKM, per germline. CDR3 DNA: TGTGCCAGCAGTTCTCCCCTGACTGGGAACACTGAAGCTTTCTTT. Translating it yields CASSSPLTGNTEAFF.

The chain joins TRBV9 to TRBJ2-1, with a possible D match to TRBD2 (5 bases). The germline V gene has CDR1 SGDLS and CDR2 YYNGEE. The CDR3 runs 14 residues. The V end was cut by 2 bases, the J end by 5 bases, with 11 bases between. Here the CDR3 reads CASSVTLADNEQFF. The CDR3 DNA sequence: TGTGCCAGCAGCGTCACGCTAGCCGACAATGAGCAGTTCTTC.

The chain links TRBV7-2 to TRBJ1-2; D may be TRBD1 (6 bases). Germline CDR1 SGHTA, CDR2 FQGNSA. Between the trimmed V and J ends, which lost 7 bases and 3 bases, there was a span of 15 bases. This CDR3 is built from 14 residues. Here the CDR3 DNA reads TGTGCCAGCACCCTAGTGGGGGCAGACTATGGCTACACCTTC. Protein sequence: CASTLVGADYGYTF.

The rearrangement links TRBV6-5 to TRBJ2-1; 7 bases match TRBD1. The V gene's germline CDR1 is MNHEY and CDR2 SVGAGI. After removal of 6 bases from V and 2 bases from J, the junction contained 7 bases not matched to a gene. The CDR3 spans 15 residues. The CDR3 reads CASSPQGTAYNEQFF. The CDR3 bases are TGTGCCAGCAGCCCCCAGGGGACAGCCTACAATGAGCAGTTCTTC.

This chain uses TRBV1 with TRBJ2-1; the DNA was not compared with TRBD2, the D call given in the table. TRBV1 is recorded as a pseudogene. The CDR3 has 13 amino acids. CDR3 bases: TGCACCAGCAGCCATCAGACTCGACTTGAGCAGTTCTTC. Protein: CTSSHQTRLEQFF.

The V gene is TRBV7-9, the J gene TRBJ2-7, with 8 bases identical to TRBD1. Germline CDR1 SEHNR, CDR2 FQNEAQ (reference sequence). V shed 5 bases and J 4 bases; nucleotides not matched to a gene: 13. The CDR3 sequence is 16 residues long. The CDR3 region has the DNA TGTGCCAGCAGCCAAGCCGGGACAGGTATCTTTTACGAGCAGTACTTC. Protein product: CASSQAGTGIFYEQYF.

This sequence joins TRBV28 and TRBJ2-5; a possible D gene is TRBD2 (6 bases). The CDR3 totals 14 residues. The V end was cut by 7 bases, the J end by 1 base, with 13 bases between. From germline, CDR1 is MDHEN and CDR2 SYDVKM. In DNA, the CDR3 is TGTGCCAGCACTGTGGGGAGGCCCCAAGAGACCCAGTACTTC. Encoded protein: CASTVGRPQETQYF. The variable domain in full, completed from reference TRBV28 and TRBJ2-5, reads DVKVTQSSRYLVKRTGEKVFLECVQDMDHENMFWYRQDPGLGLRLIYFSYDVKMKEKGDIPEGYSVSREKKERFSLILESASTNQTSMYLCASTVGRPQETQYFGPGTRLLVL.

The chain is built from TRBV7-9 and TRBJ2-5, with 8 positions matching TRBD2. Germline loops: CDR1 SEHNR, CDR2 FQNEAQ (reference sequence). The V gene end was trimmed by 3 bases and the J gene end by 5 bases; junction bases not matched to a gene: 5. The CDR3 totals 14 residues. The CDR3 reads CASSLGLGRETQYF. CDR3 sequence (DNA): TGTGCCAGCAGCTTGGGACTAGGACGGGAGACCCAGTACTTC.

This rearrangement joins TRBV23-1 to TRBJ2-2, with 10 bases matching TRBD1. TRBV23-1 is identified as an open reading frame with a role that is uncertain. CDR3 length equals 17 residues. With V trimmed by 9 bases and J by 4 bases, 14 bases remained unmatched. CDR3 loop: CARSTGGALIATGELFF. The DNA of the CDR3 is TGCGCCAGATCGACAGGGGGCGCATTAATAGCCACCGGGGAGCTGTTTTTT.

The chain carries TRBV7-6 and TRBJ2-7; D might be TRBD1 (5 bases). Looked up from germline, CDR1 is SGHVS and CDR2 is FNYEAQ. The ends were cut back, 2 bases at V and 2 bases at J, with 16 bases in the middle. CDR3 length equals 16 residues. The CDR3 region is CASSLSHAPDTYEQYF. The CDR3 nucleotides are TGTGCCAGCAGCTTAAGCCATGCCCCGGACACCTACGAGCAGTACTTC. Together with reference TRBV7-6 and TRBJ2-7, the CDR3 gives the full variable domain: GAGVSQSPRYKVTKRGQDVALRCDPISGHVSLYWYRQALGQGPEFLTYFNYEAQQDKSGLPNDRFSAERPEGSISTLTIQRTEQRDSAMYRCASSLSHAPDTYEQYFGPGTRLTVT.

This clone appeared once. The CDR3 DNA reads as TGTGCCAGCAGCTTCCCACAAGAGACCCAGTACTTC. It yields the protein CASSFPQETQYF. The rearrangement joins TRBV5-4 to TRBJ2-5; D gene ambiguous. The CDR3 has 12 residues. Trimming cost V 2 bases and J 2 bases, with 4 bases left between them. CDR1 SGHNT and CDR2 YYREEE come from the germline V gene (reference sequence).

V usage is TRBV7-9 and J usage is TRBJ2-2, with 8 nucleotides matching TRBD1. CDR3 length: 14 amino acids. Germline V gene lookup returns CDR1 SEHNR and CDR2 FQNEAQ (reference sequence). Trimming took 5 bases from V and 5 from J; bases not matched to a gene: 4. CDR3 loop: CASSRTGSTGELFF. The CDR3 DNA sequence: TGTGCCAGCAGCCGGACAGGGTCGACCGGGGAGCTGTTTTTT.

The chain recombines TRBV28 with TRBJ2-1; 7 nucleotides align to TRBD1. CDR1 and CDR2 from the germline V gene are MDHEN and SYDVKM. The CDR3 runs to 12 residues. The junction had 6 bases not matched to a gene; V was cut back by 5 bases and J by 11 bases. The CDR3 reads CASSQTGRKQFF. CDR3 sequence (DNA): TGTGCCAGCAGTCAGACAGGGCGGAAGCAGTTCTTC.

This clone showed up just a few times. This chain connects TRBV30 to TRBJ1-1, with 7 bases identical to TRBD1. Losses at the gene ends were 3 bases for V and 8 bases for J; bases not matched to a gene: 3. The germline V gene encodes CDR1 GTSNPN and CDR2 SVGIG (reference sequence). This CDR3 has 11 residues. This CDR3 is CAWSEGAEAFF. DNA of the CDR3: TGTGCCTGGAGCGAGGGGGCGGAAGCTTTCTTT.

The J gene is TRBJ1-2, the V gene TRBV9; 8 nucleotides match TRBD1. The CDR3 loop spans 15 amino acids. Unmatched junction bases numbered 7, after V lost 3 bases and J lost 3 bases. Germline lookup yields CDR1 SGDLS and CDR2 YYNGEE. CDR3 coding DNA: TGTGCCAGCAGCGCAGGACAGGGTGAGGACTATGGCTACACCTTC. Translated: CASSAGQGEDYGYTF.

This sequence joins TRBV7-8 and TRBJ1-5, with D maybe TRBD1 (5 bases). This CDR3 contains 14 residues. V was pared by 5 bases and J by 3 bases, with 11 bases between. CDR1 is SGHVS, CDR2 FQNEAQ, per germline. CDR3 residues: CASSPGQNNQPQHF. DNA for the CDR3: TGTGCCAGCAGCCCAGGGCAGAACAATCAGCCCCAGCATTTT.

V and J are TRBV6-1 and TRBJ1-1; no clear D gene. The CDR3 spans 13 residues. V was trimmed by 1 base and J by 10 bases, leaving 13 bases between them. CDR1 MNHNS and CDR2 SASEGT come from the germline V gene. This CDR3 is CASSEGNSLRAFF. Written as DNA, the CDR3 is TGTGCCAGCAGTGAAGGGAACAGTCTCCGAGCTTTCTTT.

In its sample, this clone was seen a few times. The CDR3 nucleotides read TGCAGTGCTAGTGCCCAGGTAATTCAGCCCCAGCATTTT. It is translated as CSASAQVIQPQHF. J is TRBJ1-5 and V is TRBV20-1; D gene unclear. Deletions cut 3 bases from V and 6 bases from J, with 12 bases between. Germline-derived CDR1 and CDR2 are DFQATT and SNEGSKA (reference sequence). CDR3 length equals 13 residues.

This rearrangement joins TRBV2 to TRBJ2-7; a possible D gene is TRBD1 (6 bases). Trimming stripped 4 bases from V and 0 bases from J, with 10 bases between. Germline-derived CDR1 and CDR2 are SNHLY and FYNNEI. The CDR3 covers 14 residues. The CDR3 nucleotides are TGTGCCAGCAGTGGAACAGGGAGCTCCTACGAGCAGTACTTC. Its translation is CASSGTGSSYEQYF.